This T cell receptor (beta chain) is drawn from a study of blood T cell repertoires in COVID-19. As for the study in general: The study drew acute and convalescent COVID-19 samples from the United States, Italy and Spain.

This CDR3 spans 13 amino acids. From germline, CDR1 is SEHNR and CDR2 FQNEAQ (reference sequence). Trimming removed 6 bases from V and 5 bases from J, with 11 bases in between. Two negative PCRs, clearance, or symptom resolution characterized the recovered Cohort 3 donors. As handled by the study authors: Estimates of nucleated cell counts were drawn from the amplification of reference gene primers. The table came from immunoSEQ multiplex PCR; TCRdb's copy has only in-frame clones and leaves some out. D and trimming come from the DNA, and the V and J calls and clone size come from that table. The sample holds hundreds of thousands of clones, about 88% seen once.

The sample comprised PBMCs or T cells enriched from blood (not recorded which). The sequence derives from a woman between 25 and 40 years old who had recovered from COVID-19. The chain has TRBV7-9 and TRBJ1-5; D unresolved. CDR3 DNA sequence: TGTGCCAGCAGTCCCGGACTTGATCAGCCCCAGCATTTT. Encoded protein: CASSPGLDQPQHF.